This T cell receptor (beta chain) was recorded in a study of Graves' ophthalmopathy and Graves' hyperthyroidism. Study details: Before any treatment was given, at initial diagnosis, peripheral blood was collected.

For repertoire sequencing, the TCR beta CDR3 regions were amplified from RNA transcripts. RT-PCR with HTBI primers came first, then second-round multiplex PCR. TCRdb fed the multiplex PCR reads into MiXCR, producing one record per CDR3 protein. Of fewer than 600,000 distinct CDR3 sequences in the sample, roughly an eighth were seen once. Study results and limitations: In blood, most expanded thyroid clonotypes above 0.001 frequency were also detected.

There are 13 residues in the CDR3. Trimming left V 6 bases short and J 1 base short, with 9 bases between. Ten or more counts support this clonotype. Its antigen is not identified. Sample: blood. The origin of this receptor is a woman aged 25 to 39 with Graves' ophthalmopathy. The V gene is TRBV12-3 or TRBV12-4, the J gene TRBJ1-1; D unresolved. The CDR3 DNA is TGTGCCAGCAGGGGCCGGGGGAACACTGAAGCTTTCTTT. As protein: CASRGRGNTEAFF.